This T cell receptor (beta chain) was found in a study of PD-1 blockade in classical Hodgkin lymphoma. With regard to this clone: The antigen remains unidentified.

The CDR3 sequence is 14 residues long. Germline CDR1 reads ENHRY; CDR2 reads SYGVKD. V dropped 6 bases and J dropped 4; count of bases not matched to a gene: 5. Profiling relied on immunoSEQ multiplex PCR, and the TCRdb table lists in-frame clones only, not all of them. The sample carries 24,000 or so clones, about four fifths recorded once. General observations from the study: Relapsed/refractory patients reportedly had the lowest baseline TCR diversity, below newly diagnosed patients, who were below healthy donors.

All patients relapsed after autologous stem cell transplantation, and brentuximab vedotin exposure varied. The sequence derives from a human donor with classical Hodgkin lymphoma. The sample was peripheral blood mononuclear cells (PBMCs), taken before the second cycle of nivolumab. The V call is TRBV10-3, the J call TRBJ2-2; 7 bases are shared with TRBD1. This CDR3 is CAIRRQGGTGELFF. CDR3 sequence (DNA): TGTGCCATCAGGAGACAGGGTGGCACCGGGGAGCTGTTTTTT.